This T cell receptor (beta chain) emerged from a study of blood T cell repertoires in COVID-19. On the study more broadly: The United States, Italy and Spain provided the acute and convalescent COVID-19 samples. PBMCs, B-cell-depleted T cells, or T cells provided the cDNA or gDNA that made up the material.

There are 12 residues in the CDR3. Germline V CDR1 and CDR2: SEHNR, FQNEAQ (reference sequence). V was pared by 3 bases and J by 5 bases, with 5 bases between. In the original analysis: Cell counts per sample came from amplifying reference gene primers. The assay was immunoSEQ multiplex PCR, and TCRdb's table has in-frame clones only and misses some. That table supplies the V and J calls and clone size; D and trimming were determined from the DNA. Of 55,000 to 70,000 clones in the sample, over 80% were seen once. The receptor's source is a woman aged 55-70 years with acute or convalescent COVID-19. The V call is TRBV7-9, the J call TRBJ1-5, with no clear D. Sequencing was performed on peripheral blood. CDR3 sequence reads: CASSLGDQPQHF. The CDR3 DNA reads TGTGCCAGCAGCTTGGGAGATCAGCCCCAGCATTTT.